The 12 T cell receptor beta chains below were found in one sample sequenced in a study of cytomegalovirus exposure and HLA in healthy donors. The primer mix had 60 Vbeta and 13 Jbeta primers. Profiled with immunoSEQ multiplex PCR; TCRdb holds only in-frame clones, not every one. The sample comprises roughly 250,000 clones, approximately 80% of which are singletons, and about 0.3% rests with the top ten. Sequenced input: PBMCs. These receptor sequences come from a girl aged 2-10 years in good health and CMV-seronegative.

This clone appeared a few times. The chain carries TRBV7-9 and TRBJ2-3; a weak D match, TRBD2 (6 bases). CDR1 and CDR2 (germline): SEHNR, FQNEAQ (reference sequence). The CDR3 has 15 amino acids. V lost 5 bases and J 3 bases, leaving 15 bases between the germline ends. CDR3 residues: CASSPRLDLTDTQYF. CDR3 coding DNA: TGTGCCAGCAGCCCCCGACTAGACTTAACAGATACGCAGTATTTT.

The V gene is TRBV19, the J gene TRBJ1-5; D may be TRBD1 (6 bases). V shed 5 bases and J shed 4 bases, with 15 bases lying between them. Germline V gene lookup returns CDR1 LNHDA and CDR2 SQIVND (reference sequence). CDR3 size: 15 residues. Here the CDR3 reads CASSGTGTPNQPQHF. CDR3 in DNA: TGTGCCAGTAGTGGGACCGGGACACCGAATCAGCCCCAGCATTTT.

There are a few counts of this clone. The CDR3 loop reads CASSPSGAVDTEAFF. The CDR3 DNA follows: TGTGCCAGCAGTCCTTCGGGTGCTGTTGACACTGAAGCTTTCTTT. The V gene is TRBV6-1, the J gene TRBJ1-1; D unresolved. Germline-derived CDR1 and CDR2 are MNHNS and SASEGT. CDR3 length equals 15 residues. V was cut by 5 bases and J by 3 bases, with 16 bases left in between.

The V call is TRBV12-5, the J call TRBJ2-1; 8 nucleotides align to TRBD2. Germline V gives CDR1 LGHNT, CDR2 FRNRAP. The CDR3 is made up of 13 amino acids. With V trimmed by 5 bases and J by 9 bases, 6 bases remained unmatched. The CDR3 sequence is CASGVGLASEQFF. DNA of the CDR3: TGTGCTAGTGGTGTCGGACTAGCAAGTGAGCAGTTCTTC.

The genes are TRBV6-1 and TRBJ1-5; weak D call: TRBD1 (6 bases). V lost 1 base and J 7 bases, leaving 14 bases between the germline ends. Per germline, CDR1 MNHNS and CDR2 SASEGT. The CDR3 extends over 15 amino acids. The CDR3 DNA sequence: TGTGCCAGCAGTGAAGGGGAGCAGGGGATGCAGCCCCAGCATTTT. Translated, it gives CASSEGEQGMQPQHF.

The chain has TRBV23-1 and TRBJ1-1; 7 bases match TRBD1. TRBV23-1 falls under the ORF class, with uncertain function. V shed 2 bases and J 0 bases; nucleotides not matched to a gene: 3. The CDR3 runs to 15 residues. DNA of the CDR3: TGCGCCAGCAGTCAAGAACAGGGGCTGAACACTGAAGCTTTCTTT. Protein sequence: CASSQEQGLNTEAFF.

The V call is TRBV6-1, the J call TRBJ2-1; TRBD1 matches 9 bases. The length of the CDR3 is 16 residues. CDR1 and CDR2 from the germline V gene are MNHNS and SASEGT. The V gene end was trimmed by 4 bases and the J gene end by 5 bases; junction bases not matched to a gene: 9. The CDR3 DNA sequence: TGTGCCAGCAGTGTTACTGCCGGGACAGGGAACAATGAGCAGTTCTTC. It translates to CASSVTAGTGNNEQFF.

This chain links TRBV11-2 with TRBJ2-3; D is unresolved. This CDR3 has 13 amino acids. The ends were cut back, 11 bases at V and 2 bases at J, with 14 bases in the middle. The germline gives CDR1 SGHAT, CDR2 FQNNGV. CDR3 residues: CASNGRLTDTQYF. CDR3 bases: TGTGCCTCTAATGGGCGTCTCACAGATACGCAGTATTTT.

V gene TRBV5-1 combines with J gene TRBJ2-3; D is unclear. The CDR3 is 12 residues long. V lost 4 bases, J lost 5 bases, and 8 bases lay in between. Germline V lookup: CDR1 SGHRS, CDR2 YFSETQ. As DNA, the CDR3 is TGCGCCAGCAGCGTTACGGGAGATACGCAGTATTTT. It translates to CASSVTGDTQYF.

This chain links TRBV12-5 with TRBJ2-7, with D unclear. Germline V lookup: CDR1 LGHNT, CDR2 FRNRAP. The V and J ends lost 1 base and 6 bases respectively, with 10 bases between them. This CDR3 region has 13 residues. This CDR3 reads CASGLAARGEQYF. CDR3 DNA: TGTGCTAGTGGTTTGGCGGCGAGAGGCGAGCAGTACTTC. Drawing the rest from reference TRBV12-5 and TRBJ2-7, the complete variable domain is DARVTQTPRHKVTEMGQEVTMRCQPILGHNTVFWYRQTMMQGLELLAYFRNRAPLDDSGMPKDRFSAEMPDATLATLKIQPSEPRDSAVYFCASGLAARGEQYFGPGTRLTVT.

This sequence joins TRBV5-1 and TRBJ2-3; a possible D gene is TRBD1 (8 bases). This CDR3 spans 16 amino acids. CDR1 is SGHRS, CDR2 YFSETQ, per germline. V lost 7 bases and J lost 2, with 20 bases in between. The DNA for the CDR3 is TGCGCCAGCTACAGGGGGGGGCCCCAGTACACAGATACGCAGTATTTT. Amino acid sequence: CASYRGGPQYTDTQYF.

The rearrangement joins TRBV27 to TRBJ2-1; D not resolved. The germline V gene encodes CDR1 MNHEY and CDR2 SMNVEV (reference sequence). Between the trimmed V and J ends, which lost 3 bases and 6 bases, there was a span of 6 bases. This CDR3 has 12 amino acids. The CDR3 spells CASSFGSNEQFF. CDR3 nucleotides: TGTGCCAGCAGTTTTGGCAGCAATGAGCAGTTCTTC.